Listed below are T cell receptor beta chains from one sample, sequenced in a study of cytomegalovirus exposure and HLA in healthy donors. Sequenced by immunoSEQ multiplex PCR; TCRdb stores in-frame clones only, minus some. The sample contains 110,000 or so clones, roughly nine tenths of which appear only once. Sequenced material: PBMCs. The receptors come from a woman aged 18-29 years in good health and CMV-seropositive. The conserved cysteine and the conserved F or W are not part of the CDR3 here. Fields, in order: V gene, CDR3 length, J gene, CDR3 protein.

>TRBV2|11|TRBJ2-5
ASCAFYQETQY
>TRBV28|10|TRBJ2-7
ASSQGGFRQY
>TRBV28|13|TRBJ2-1
ASSRGGAGYNEQF
>TRBV19|13|TRBJ2-1
ASSILAGGPTEQF
>TRBV5-4|13|TRBJ2-7
ASSGGLVDRVEQY
>TRBV23-1|15|TRBJ1-1
ASSHHQNEGVDTEAF
>TRBV19|15|TRBJ1-5
ASSTLSGTGTYQPQH
>TRBV10-3|10|TRBJ1-2
AISMDSSGYT
>TRBV29-1|10|TRBJ2-5
SVEEGGWTQY
>TRBV4-1|10|TRBJ2-5
ASSPGTATQY
>TRBV2|11|TRBJ2-7
ASSEFPSYEQY
>TRBV12-5|14|TRBJ2-1
ASGLIAGGPGNEQF
>TRBV4-1|15|TRBJ1-2
ASSQDLYQGGGYGYT
>TRBV6-4|14|TRBJ2-5
ASSDSAGPIQETQY
>TRBV29-1|9|TRBJ2-7
SVVTVYEQY
>TRBV4-1|13|TRBJ2-3
ASSRLGLTTDTQY
>TRBV15|12|TRBJ2-3
ATSRDRFTDTQY
>TRBV2|13|TRBJ1-1
ASSERRTGTAEAF
>TRBV6-6|13|TRBJ2-1
ASAGGPRSYNEQF
>TRBV4-1|13|TRBJ2-3
ASSTGTTSTDTQY
>TRBV18|10|TRBJ2-5
ASSPRGETQY
>TRBV29-1|10|TRBJ1-1
GSGGASTEAF
>TRBV10-3|14|TRBJ1-1
AISVGQGHMNTEAF
>TRBV19|11|TRBJ2-7
ASMGLAVYEQY
>TRBV19|13|TRBJ1-5
ASTDRGPGNQPQH
>TRBV5-1|12|TRBJ1-6
ASSPGQGNSPLH
>TRBV5-6|15|TRBJ2-1
ASSFELGLDPYNEQF
>TRBV7-9|12|TRBJ2-7
ASSFGTGIYEQY
>TRBV27|13|TRBJ1-3
ASSPSAGTGNTIY
>TRBV7-2|14|TRBJ1-2
ASSLALAGTLDGYT
>TRBV5-5|14|TRBJ1-5
ASSFRLIQGDQPQH
>TRBV19|12|TRBJ1-5
ASSKLRGHQPQH
>TRBV9|12|TRBJ1-6
ASSEAGNNSPLH
>TRBV21-1|11|TRBJ1-1
ASSKRCGGEAF
>TRBV15|15|TRBJ1-2
ATSRDETQGSIYGYT
>TRBV2|11|TRBJ1-1
ASSTDRVSEAF
>TRBV27|14|TRBJ1-1
ASSSRTGWANTEAF
>TRBV5-4|13|TRBJ2-7
ASSLPGLASYEQY
>TRBV6-1|10|TRBJ2-7
ASTLTGSEQY
>TRBV27|12|TRBJ2-7
ASFGREVPYEQY
>TRBV7-9|14|TRBJ2-7
ASSSSGLEGHYEQY
>TRBV18|11|TRBJ2-7
ASSLGQTYEQY
>TRBV7-9|14|TRBJ2-2
ASSLSQGPNTGELF
>TRBV7-2|11|TRBJ2-2
ASSLTGSGELF
>TRBV2|13|TRBJ2-3
ASSELAGELGTQY
>TRBV6-5|12|TRBJ1-1
ASSYSGRAAEAF
>TRBV2|10|TRBJ2-7
ASSGRDYEQY
>TRBV28|12|TRBJ1-5
ASSLSGDNQPQH
>TRBV19|12|TRBJ1-1
ASTPGGGYTEAF
>TRBV11-1|12|TRBJ2-1
ASSLEGRGNEQF
>TRBV7-8|14|TRBJ1-3
ASSLESTGLIDTIY
>TRBV19|12|TRBJ1-4
ASSLTGGGEKLF
>TRBV6-5|13|TRBJ1-1
ASSPFQIMNTEAF
>TRBV28|13|TRBJ2-1
ASSTPGTSVPGQF